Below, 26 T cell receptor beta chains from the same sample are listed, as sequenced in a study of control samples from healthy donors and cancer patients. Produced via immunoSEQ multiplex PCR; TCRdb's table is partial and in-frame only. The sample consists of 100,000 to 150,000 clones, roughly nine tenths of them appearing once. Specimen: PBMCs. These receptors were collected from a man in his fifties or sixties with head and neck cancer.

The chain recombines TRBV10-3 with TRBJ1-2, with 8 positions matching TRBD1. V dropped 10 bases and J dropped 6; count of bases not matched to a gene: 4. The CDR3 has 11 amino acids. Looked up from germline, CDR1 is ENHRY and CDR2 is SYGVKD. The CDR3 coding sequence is TGTGCCACACAGGGGGAAAATGGCTACACCTTC. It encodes CATQGENGYTF.

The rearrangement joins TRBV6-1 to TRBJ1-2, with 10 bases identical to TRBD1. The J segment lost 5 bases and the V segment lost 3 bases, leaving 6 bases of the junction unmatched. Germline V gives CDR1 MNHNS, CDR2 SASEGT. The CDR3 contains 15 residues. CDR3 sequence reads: CASSDQDRGPYGYTF. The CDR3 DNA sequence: TGTGCCAGCAGTGACCAAGACAGGGGGCCGTATGGCTACACCTTC.

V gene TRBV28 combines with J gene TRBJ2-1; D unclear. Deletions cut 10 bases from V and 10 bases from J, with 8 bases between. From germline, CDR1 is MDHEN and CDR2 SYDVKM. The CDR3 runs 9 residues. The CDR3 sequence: CATGLEQFF. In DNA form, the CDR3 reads TGTGCCACGGGTCTGGAGCAGTTCTTC. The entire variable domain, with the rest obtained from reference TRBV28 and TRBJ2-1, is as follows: DVKVTQSSRYLVKRTGEKVFLECVQDMDHENMFWYRQDPGLGLRLIYFSYDVKMKEKGDIPEGYSVSREKKERFSLILESASTNQTSMYLCATGLEQFFGPGTRLTVL.

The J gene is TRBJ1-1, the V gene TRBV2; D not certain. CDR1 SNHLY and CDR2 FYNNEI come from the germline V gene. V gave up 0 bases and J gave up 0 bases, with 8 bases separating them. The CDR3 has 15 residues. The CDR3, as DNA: TGTGCCAGCAGTGAAGCAATTAGAGTGAACACTGAAGCTTTCTTT. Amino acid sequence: CASSEAIRVNTEAFF.

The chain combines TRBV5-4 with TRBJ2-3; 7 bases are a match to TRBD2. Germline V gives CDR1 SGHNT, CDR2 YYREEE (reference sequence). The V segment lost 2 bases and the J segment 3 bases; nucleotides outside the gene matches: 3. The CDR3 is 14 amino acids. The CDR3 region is CASSLNSGTDTQYF. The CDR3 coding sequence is TGTGCCAGCAGCTTAAATAGCGGGACAGATACGCAGTATTTT.

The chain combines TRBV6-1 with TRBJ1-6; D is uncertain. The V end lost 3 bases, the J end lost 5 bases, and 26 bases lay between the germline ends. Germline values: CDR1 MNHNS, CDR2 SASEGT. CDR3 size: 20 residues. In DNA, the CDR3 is TGTGCCAGCAGTGATCTACTACCCTCCGGGGAACCGATGAATAATTCACCCCTCCACTTT. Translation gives CASSDLLPSGEPMNNSPLHF.

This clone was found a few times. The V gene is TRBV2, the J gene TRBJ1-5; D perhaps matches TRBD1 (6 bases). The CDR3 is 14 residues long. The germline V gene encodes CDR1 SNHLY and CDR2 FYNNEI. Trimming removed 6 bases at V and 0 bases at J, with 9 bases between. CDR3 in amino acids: CASSRGGSNQPQHF. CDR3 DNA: TGTGCCAGCAGCCGAGGGGGTAGCAATCAGCCCCAGCATTTT.

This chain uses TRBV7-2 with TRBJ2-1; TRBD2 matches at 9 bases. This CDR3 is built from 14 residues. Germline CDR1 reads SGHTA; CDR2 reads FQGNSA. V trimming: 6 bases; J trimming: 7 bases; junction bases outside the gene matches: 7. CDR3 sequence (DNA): TGTGCCAGCAGTCCCGGACTAGCGATGAATGAGCAGTTCTTC. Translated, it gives CASSPGLAMNEQFF. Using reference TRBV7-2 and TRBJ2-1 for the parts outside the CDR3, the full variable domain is GAGVSQSPSNKVTEKGKDVELRCDPISGHTALYWYRQSLGQGLEFLIYFQGNSAPDKSGLPSDRFSAERTGGSVSTLTIQRTQQEDSAVYLCASSPGLAMNEQFFGPGTRLTVL.

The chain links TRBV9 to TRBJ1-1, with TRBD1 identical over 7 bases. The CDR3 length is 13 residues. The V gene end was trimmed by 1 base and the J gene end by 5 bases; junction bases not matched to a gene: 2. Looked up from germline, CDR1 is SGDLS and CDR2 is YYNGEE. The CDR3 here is CASSVRGRTEAFF. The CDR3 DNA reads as TGTGCCAGCAGCGTAAGGGGGCGGACTGAAGCTTTCTTT. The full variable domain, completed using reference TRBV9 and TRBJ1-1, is DSGVTQTPKHLITATGQRVTLRCSPRSGDLSVYWYQQSLDQGLQFLIQYYNGEERAKGNILERFSAQQFPDLHSELNLSSLELGDSALYFCASSVRGRTEAFFGQGTRLTVV.

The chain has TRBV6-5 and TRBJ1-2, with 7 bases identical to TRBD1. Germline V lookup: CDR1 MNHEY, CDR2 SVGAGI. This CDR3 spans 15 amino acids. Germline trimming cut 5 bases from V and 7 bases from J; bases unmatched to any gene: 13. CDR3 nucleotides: TGTGCCAGCAGTCGGTCGGGAGGGGGCGAAGTTGGCTACACCTTC. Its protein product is CASSRSGGGEVGYTF.

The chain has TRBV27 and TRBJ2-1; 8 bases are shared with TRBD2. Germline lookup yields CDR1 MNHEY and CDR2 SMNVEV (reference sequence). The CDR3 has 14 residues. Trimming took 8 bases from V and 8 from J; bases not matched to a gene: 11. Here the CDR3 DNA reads TGTGCCAGCCGGCCGGGACTAGGTATTCATGAGCAGTTCTTC. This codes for CASRPGLGIHEQFF.

CDR3 sequence (DNA): TGTGCCAGCACAGCAGGGCTTTATAGCAATCAGCCCCAGCATTTT. As protein: CASTAGLYSNQPQHF. J is TRBJ1-5 and V is TRBV21-1; TRBD1, the table's D call, was not compared with the DNA. TRBV21-1 constitutes a pseudogene. This CDR3 spans 15 amino acids.

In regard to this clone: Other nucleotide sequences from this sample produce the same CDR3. CDR3: CASSLATSGNTGELFF. CDR3 DNA sequence: TGCGCCAGCAGCTTGGCCACTAGCGGTAACACCGGGGAGCTGTTTTTT. V usage is TRBV5-1 and J usage is TRBJ2-2; 8 nucleotides agree with TRBD2. From germline, CDR1 is SGHRS and CDR2 YFSETQ. This CDR3 contains 16 residues. V trimming: 0 bases; J trimming: 2 bases; junction bases outside the gene matches: 3.

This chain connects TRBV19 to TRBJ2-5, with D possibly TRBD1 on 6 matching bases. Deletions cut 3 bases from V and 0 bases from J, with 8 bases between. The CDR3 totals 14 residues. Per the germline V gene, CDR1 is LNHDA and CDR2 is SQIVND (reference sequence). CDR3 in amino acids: CASSIGQNQETQYF. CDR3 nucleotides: TGTGCCAGTAGTATTGGACAGAACCAAGAGACCCAGTACTTC.

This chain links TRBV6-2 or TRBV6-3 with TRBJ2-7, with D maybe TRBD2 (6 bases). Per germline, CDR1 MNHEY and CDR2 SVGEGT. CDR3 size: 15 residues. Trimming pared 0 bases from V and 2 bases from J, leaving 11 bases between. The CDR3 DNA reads TGTGCCAGCAGTTACTCGGGGACTCCCACCTACGAGCAGTACTTC. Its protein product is CASSYSGTPTYEQYF.

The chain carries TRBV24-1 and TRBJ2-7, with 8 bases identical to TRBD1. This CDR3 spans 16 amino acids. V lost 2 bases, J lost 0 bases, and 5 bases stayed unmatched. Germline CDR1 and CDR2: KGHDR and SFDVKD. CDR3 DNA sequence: TGTGCCACCAGTGATTCGGGACAGGAGTACTCCTACGAGCAGTACTTC. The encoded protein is CATSDSGQEYSYEQYF.

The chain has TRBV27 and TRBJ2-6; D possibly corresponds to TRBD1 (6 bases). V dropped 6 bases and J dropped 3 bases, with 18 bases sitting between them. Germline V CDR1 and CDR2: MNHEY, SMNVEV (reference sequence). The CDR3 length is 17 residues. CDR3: CASRGAGFGRGANVLTF. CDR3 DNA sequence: TGTGCCAGCAGGGGGGCAGGGTTCGGGCGTGGGGCCAACGTCCTGACTTTC.

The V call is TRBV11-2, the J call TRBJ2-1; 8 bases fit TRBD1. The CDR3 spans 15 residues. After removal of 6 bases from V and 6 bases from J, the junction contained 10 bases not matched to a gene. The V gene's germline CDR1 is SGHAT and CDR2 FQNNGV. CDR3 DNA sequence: TGTGCCAGCAGTCGTAACAGGGGGGCCCGCAATGAGCAGTTCTTC. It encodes CASSRNRGARNEQFF.

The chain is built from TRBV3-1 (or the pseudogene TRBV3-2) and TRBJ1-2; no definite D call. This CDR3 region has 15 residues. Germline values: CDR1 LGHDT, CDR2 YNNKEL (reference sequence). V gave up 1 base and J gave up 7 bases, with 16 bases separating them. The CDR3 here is CASSQVNFGLRGYTF. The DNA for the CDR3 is TGTGCCAGCAGCCAAGTGAACTTCGGGCTACGTGGCTACACCTTC.

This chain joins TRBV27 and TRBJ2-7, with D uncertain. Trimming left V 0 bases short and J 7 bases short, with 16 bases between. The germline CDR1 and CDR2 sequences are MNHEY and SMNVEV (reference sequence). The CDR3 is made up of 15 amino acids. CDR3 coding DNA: TGTGCCAGCAGTTTATCGGCGATGGGGTCCTGGGAGCAGTACTTC. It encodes CASSLSAMGSWEQYF.

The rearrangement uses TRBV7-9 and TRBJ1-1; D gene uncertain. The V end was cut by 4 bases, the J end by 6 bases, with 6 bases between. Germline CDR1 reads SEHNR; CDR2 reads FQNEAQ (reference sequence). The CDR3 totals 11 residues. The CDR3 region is CASSSGAEAFF. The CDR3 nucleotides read TGTGCCAGCAGCTCCGGGGCTGAAGCTTTCTTT.

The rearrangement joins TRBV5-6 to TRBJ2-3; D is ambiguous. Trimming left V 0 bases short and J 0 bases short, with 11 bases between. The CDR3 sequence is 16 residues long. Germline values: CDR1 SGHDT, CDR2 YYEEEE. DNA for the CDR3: TGTGCCAGCAGCTTGGGCCAGGTAATTAGCACAGATACGCAGTATTTT. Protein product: CASSLGQVISTDTQYF.

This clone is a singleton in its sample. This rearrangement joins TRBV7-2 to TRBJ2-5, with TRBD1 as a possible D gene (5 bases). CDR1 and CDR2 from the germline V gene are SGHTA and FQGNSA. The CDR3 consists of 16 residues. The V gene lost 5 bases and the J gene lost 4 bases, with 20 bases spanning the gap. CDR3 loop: CASSITPAGPAETQYF. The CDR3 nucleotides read TGTGCCAGCAGCATTACCCCCGCAGGGCCGGCAGAGACCCAGTACTTC.

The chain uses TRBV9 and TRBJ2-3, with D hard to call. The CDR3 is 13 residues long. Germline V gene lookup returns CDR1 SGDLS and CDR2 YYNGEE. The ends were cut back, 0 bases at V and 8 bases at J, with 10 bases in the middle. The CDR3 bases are TGTGCCAGCAGCGTAGAGGCAGCGACTACGCAGTATTTT. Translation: CASSVEAATTQYF.

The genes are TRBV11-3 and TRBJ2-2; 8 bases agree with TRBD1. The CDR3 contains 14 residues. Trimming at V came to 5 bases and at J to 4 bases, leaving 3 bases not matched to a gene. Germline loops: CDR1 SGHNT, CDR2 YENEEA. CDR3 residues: CASSPGTGTGELFF. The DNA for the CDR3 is TGTGCCAGCAGCCCGGGGACAGGCACCGGGGAGCTGTTTTTT.

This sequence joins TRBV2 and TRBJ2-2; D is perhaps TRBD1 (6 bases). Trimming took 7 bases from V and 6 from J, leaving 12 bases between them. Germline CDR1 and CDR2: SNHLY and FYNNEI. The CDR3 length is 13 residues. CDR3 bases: TGTGCCAGCATTCCAGGGGTAGCCGGGGAGCTGTTTTTT. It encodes CASIPGVAGELFF.